What follows are 10 T cell receptor beta chains derived from one specimen sequenced in a study of blood T cell repertoires in COVID-19. Libraries were prepared by immunoSEQ multiplex PCR; TCRdb keeps only in-frame clonotypes and omits some of them. In the table there are 200,000 to 250,000 clones, 90% to 95% of which are singletons. The sample taken for sequencing was peripheral blood. These receptors came from a man aged 25 to 45 with acute or convalescent COVID-19.

The rearrangement joins TRBV7-9 to TRBJ1-6, with TRBD1 matching 8 bases. This CDR3 is built from 15 residues. J was trimmed by 7 bases and V by 6 bases; bases with no gene match: 8. Germline CDR1 reads SEHNR; CDR2 reads FQNEAQ (reference sequence). CDR3 sequence (DNA): TGTGCCAGCAGAATGTGGACAGGGACGAATTCACCCCTCCACTTT. As protein: CASRMWTGTNSPLHF.

The chain links TRBV28 to TRBJ1-2, with D maybe TRBD1 (6 bases). This CDR3 has 14 residues. V lost 6 bases and J lost 4, with 15 bases in between. Per germline, CDR1 MDHEN and CDR2 SYDVKM. The CDR3 DNA follows: TGTGCCAGCAGATCAACAGGGACGGGCTATGGCTACACCTTC. Translating it yields CASRSTGTGYGYTF.

The CDR3 region is CATKTAGVTGELFF. CDR3 coding DNA: TGTGCCACCAAGACGGCGGGAGTAACCGGGGAGCTGTTTTTT. The rearrangement joins TRBV27 to TRBJ2-2, with 7 bases aligning to TRBD2. The CDR3 is made up of 14 amino acids. V dropped 10 bases and J dropped 5; count of bases not matched to a gene: 10. Per germline, CDR1 MNHEY and CDR2 SMNVEV (reference sequence).

The CDR3 region is CASAIAVQAYEQYF. The CDR3 DNA follows: TGTGCCAGCGCAATAGCGGTGCAAGCCTACGAGCAGTACTTC. J is TRBJ2-7 and V is TRBV2; possible D gene TRBD2, 6 bases. Trimming cost V 8 bases and J 2 bases, with 16 bases left between them. This CDR3 has 14 residues. Germline V gene data show CDR1 as SNHLY and CDR2 as FYNNEI.

The chain carries TRBV5-1 and TRBJ2-2, with D possibly being TRBD2 (6 bases). The CDR3 has 14 residues. Germline lookup yields CDR1 SGHRS and CDR2 YFSETQ. The ends were cut back, 5 bases at V and 4 bases at J, with 12 bases in the middle. The CDR3 protein is CASSGGSGTGELFF. The CDR3 DNA sequence: TGCGCCAGCAGTGGGGGGTCTGGCACCGGGGAGCTGTTTTTT.

The rearrangement links TRBV5-1 to TRBJ2-1; 7 bases align to TRBD2. The junction had 14 bases not matched to a gene; V was cut back by 2 bases and J by 9 bases. CDR3 size: 16 residues. Germline values: CDR1 SGHRS, CDR2 YFSETQ. The CDR3: CASSFVAGGAGGEQFF. The CDR3 DNA is TGCGCCAGCAGCTTCGTAGCGGGTGGAGCTGGGGGTGAGCAGTTCTTC.

The V call is TRBV28, the J call TRBJ2-5; possibly TRBD2 for D (5 bases). Trimming took 5 bases from V and 5 from J, leaving 12 bases between them. CDR3 length: 13 residues. CDR1 is MDHEN and CDR2 is SYDVKM in the germline V gene. The CDR3 DNA sequence: TGTGCCAGCAGTCAGAGGGATAGGGAGACCCAGTACTTC. Residues: CASSQRDRETQYF. Variable domain in full (rest from reference TRBV28 and TRBJ2-5): DVKVTQSSRYLVKRTGEKVFLECVQDMDHENMFWYRQDPGLGLRLIYFSYDVKMKEKGDIPEGYSVSREKKERFSLILESASTNQTSMYLCASSQRDRETQYFGPGTRLLVL.

The V and J genes are TRBV24-1 and TRBJ2-7, with 10 bases fitting TRBD1. The V gene's germline CDR1 is KGHDR and CDR2 SFDVKD. The CDR3 consists of 14 residues. J was trimmed by 5 bases and V by 4 bases; bases with no gene match: 4. The CDR3 DNA reads as TGTGCCACCAGTGACACGGGACAGGGGAACGAGCAGTACTTC. As protein: CATSDTGQGNEQYF.

V usage is TRBV19 and J usage is TRBJ1-3; D unclear. Germline V gene sequence: CDR1 LNHDA, CDR2 SQIVND (reference sequence). There are 14 residues in the CDR3. Trimming pared 7 bases from V and 0 bases from J, leaving 10 bases between. CDR3 sequence reads: CASMSGSSGNTIYF. Here the CDR3 DNA reads TGTGCCAGTATGAGCGGAAGCTCTGGAAACACCATATATTTT.

The gene calls are TRBV5-1 and TRBJ2-7; unclear D gene. Germline V CDR1 and CDR2: SGHRS, YFSETQ. The CDR3 length is 13 residues. V lost 4 bases, J lost 3 bases, and 11 bases lay in between. The CDR3 nucleotides are TGCGCCAGCAGCGCCCCCCCCGGCTACGAGCAGTACTTC. This codes for CASSAPPGYEQYF.